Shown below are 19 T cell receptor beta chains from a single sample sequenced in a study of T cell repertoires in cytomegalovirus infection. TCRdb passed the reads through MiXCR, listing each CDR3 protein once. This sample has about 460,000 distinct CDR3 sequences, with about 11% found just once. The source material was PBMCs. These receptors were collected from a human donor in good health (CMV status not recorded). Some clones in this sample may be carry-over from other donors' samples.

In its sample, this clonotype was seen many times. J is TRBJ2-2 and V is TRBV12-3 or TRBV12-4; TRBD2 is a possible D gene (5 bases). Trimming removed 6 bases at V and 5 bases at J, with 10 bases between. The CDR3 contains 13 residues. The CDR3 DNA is TGTGCCAGCAGAGCCGGGGAGACCGGGGAGCTGTTTTTT. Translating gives CASRAGETGELFF.

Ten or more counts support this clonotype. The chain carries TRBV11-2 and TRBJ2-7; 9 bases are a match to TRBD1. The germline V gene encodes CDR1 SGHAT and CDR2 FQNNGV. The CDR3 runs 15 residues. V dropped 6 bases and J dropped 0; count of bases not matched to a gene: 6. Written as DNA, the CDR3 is TGTGCCAGCAGTCCACAGGGGGCCTTCTCCTACGAGCAGTACTTC. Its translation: CASSPQGAFSYEQYF.

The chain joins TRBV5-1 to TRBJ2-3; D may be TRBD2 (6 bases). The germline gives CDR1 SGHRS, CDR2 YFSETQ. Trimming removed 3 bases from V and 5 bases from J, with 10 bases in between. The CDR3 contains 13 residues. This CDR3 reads CASSWDSKDTQYF. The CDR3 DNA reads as TGCGCCAGCAGCTGGGACTCGAAAGATACGCAGTATTTT.

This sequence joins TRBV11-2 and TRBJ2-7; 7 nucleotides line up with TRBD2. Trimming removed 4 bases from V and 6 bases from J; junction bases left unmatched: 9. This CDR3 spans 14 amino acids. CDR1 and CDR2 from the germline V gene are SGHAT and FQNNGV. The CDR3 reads CASSSMGGAREQYF. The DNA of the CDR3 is TGTGCCAGCAGCTCGATGGGAGGGGCCCGCGAGCAGTACTTC.

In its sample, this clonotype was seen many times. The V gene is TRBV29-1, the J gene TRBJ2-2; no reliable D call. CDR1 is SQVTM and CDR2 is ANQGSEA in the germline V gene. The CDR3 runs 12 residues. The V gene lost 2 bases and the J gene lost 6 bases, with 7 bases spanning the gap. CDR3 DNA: TGCAGCGTTGAATGGGAAGCCGGGGAGCTGTTTTTT. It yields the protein CSVEWEAGELFF.

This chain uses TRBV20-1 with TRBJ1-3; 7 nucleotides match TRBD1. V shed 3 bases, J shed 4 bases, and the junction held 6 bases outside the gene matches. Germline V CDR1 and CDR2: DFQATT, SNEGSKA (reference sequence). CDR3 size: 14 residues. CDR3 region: CSASEGGVGNTIYF. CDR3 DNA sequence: TGCAGTGCTAGCGAAGGGGGCGTCGGAAACACCATATATTTT.

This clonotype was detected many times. This chain's CDR3 is CASSSPGQGDQPQHF. In DNA, the CDR3 is TGTGCCAGCAGCTCCCCGGGGCAAGGCGATCAGCCCCAGCATTTT. The chain employs TRBV28 and TRBJ1-5, with D perhaps matching TRBD1 (5 bases). CDR3 size: 15 residues. V gave up 6 bases and J gave up 5 bases, with 17 bases separating them. CDR1 MDHEN and CDR2 SYDVKM come from the germline V gene.

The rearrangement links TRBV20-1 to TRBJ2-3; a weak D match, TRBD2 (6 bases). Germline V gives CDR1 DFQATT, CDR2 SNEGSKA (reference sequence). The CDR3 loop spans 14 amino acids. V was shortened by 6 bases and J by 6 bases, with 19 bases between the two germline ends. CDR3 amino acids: CSAPGGDFRDTQYF. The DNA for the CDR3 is TGCAGTGCCCCTGGCGGGGATTTTAGGGATACGCAGTATTTT.

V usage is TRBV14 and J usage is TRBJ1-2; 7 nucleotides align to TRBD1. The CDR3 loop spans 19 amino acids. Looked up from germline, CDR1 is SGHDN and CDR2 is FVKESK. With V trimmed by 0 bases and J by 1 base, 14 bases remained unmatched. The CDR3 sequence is CASSQDPRTEGAYNYGYTF. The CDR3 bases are TGTGCCAGCAGCCAAGATCCCCGCACGGAGGGGGCCTATAACTATGGCTACACCTTC.

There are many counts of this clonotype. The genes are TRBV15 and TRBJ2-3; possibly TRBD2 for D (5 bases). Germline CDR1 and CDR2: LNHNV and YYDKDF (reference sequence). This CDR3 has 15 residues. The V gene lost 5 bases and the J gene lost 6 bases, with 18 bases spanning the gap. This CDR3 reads CATSGLRAAVDTQYF. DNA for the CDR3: TGTGCCACCAGCGGGCTGAGGGCCGCGGTGGATACGCAGTATTTT.

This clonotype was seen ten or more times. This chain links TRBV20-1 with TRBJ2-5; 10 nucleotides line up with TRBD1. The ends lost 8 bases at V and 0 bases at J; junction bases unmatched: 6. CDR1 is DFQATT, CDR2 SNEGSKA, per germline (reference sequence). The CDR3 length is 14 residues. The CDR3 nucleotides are TGCAGTCATTCGGGACAGGGGAACCAAGAGACCCAGTACTTC. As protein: CSHSGQGNQETQYF.

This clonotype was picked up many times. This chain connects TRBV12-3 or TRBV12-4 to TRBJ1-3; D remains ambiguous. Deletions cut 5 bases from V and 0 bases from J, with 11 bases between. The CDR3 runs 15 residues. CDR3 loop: CASSLGANSGNTIYF. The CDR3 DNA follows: TGTGCCAGCAGTCTGGGCGCGAACTCTGGAAACACCATATATTTT.

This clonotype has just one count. The CDR3 DNA reads TGTGCCGTCCTGGGGGGCAGGACTGAAGCTTTCTTT. Amino acid sequence: CAVLGGRTEAFF. This chain uses TRBV2 with TRBJ1-1; TRBD1 might be the D (6 bases). CDR3 length: 12 residues. V was shortened by 11 bases and J by 5 bases, with 15 bases between the two germline ends. CDR1 is SNHLY and CDR2 is FYNNEI in the germline V gene.

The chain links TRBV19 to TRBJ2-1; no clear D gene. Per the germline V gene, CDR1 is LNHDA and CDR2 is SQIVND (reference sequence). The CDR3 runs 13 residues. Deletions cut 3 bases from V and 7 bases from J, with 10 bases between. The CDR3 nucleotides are TGTGCCAGTAGTATCGGTATGTGGAATGAGCAGTTCTTC. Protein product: CASSIGMWNEQFF.

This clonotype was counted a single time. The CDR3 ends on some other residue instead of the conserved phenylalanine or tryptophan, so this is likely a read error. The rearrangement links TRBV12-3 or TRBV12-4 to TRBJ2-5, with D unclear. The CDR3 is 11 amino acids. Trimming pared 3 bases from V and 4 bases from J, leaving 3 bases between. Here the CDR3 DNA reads TGTGCCAGCAGTTTCGGAGAGACCCAGTACTAC. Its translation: CASSFGETQYY.

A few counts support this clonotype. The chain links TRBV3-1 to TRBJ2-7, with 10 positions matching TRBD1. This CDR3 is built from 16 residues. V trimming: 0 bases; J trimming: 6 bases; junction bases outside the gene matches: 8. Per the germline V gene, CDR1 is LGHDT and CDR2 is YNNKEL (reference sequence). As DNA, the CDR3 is TGTGCCAGCAGCCAAGATCGGACAGGGGGGAATAGCGAGCAGTACTTC. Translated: CASSQDRTGGNSEQYF.

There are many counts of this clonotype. The CDR3 nucleotides are TGTGCCAGCAGCTTGGGGGGTCGTCCCGGGGAGCTGTTTTTT. Amino acid sequence: CASSLGGRPGELFF. The chain carries TRBV7-2 and TRBJ2-2; maybe TRBD2 (6 bases). V lost 3 bases and J 6 bases, leaving 11 bases between the germline ends. Per the germline V gene, CDR1 is SGHTA and CDR2 is FQGNSA. The CDR3 is 14 amino acids.

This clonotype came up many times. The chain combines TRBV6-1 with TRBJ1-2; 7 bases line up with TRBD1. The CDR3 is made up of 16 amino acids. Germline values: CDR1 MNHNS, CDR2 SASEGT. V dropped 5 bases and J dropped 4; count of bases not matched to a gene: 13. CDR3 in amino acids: CASSSQTGTFGYGYTF. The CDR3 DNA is TGTGCCAGCAGTTCCCAGACAGGGACATTTGGCTATGGCTACACCTTC.

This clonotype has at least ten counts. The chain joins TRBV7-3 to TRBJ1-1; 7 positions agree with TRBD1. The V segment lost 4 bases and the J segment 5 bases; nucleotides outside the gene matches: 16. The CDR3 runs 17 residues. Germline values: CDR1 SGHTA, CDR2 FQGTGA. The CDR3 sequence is CASSYQGNKRGLTEAFF. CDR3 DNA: TGTGCCAGCAGCTACCAGGGAAACAAAAGGGGGCTTACTGAAGCTTTCTTT.